Listed here is a single TCR beta chain. The clone's antigen remains unknown. It has no much larger one-base neighbor in the sample; base qualities were not kept. This sample is drawn from a study of memory CD4+ T cells and cytomegalovirus serostatus (dated by TCRdb to between 2018 and 2021). For the study in its entirety: A total of about 35 healthy Belgian adults, of whom 9 were CMV seropositive and approximately 24 were CMV seronegative, were included in the cohort. CD4+ memory TCRbeta repertoires of a Belgian cohort with known cytomegalovirus serostatus were sequenced in order to replicate a published TCR-based CMV serostatus classifier.

Single viable CD3+CD4+CD8-CD45RO+ cells were sorted as memory CD4+ T cells on a FACSAria II. To determine CMV serostatus, a Roche Elecsys assay was used that detects serum IgG against CMV pp150, pp28, p38 and p52. Once the samples were thawed, total CD4+ T cells were enriched through positive selection using CD4 magnetic microbeads. Samples originated from another study that specifically interrogated the CD4+ T cell memory repertoire. Peripheral blood mononuclear cells were isolated and cryopreserved following standard operating procedures; serum was stored at -80 °C. The staining used CD3-PerCP (BW264/56), CD4-APC (RPA-T4), CD45RO-PE (UCHT1) and CD8-Pacific Orange (3B5) antibodies, and Sytox blue was used to exclude non-viable cells. The germline ends are 14 bases apart after V is trimmed by 2 bases and J by 6 bases. The germline V gene encodes CDR1 MGHRA and CDR2 YSYEKL. Spanning cysteine to phenylalanine, the CDR3 consists of 14 amino acids. The read is trimmed to its CDR3 DNA, 42 bases read in frame from base 1.

The paper's findings and limits, for the study overall: For predicting CMV serostatus, the median bootstrapped AUC was about 0.96 using the original framework and approximately 0.9 using a US-trained random forest. Only CD4+CD45RO+ memory cells were sequenced, in contrast to the original study, in which naive and memory CD4+ and CD8+ populations were covered. On the Belgian cohort, the classifier based on the original framework reached a median bootstrapped AUC of about 0.96, with a 95% CI of 0.76-1.00. Results were interpreted as suggesting that the CMV-associated TCR signature is largely present in the CD4+ memory repertoire. Among the 150 to 200 previously reported CMV-associated TCRbeta sequences, some 67 showed up in the CD4+ memory repertoires, with each one found in between one and five individuals.

Genomic DNA was extracted from sorted cells with the Quick-DNA Microprep Kit. TCRbeta DNA was amplified with the immunoSEQ hsTCRbeta kit following the manufacturer's protocol. TCRbeta libraries were sequenced on an Illumina MiSeq instrument. As for the authors' bioinformatics: Removing out-of-frame sequences left under 2.5 million distinct TCRbeta sequences, an average of roughly 63,000 per individual. Each individual was scored using the number of 150 to 200 previously reported CMV-associated TCRbeta sequences that the individual carried and the total number of productive distinct TCRbeta sequences. A beta-binomial model was reimplemented in Python, and random forests from scikit-learn, run with default parameters, were trained on data from the US cohort. Classifier performance on the Belgian cohort was summarized as median AUC with percentile confidence intervals over 10,000 bootstrap iterations. TCRdb re-hosts the immuneACCESS table, in-frame sequences only. Its copies lack some clones; in the studies checked, an unresolved V gene accounts for under half of them, and the cause for the rest is not known. V and J calls and clone size come straight from that table; D and trimming were deduced from the DNA. Within this sample are around 49,000 clones, with 60% to 80% of them counted one time only. More than 0.65% of the sample is in the top ten clones.

Sequenced input: memory CD4+ T cells from blood. This clonotype was sampled from an adult in good health and CMV-seronegative. This chain is built from TRBV4-1 and TRBJ2-7; the D segment is perhaps TRBD1 or TRBD2, each sharing 5 matched bases. The DNA sequence is given as TGCGCCAGCAGCCAAACTCATCCCGGGGCCGAGCAGTACTTC. The translation is CASSQTHPGAEQYF.